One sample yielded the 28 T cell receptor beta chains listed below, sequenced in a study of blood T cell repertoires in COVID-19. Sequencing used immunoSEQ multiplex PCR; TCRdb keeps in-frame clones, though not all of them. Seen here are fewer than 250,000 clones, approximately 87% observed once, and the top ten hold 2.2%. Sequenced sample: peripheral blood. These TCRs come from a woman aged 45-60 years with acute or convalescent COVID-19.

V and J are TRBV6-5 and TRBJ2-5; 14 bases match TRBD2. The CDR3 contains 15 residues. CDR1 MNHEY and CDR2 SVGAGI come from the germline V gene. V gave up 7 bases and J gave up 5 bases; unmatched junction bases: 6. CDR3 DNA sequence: TGTGCCAGCACCGGGACTAGCGGGAGAGGGGAGACCCAGTACTTC. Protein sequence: CASTGTSGRGETQYF.

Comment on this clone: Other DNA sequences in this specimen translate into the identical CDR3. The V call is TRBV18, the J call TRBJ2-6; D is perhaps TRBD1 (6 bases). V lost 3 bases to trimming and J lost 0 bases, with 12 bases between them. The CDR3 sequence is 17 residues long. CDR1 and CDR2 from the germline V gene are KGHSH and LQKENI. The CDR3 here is CASSPGQGNSGANVLTF. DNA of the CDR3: TGTGCCAGCTCACCCGGGCAGGGGAACTCTGGGGCCAACGTCCTGACTTTC. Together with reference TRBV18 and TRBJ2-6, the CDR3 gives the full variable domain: NAGVMQNPRHLVRRRGQEARLRCSPMKGHSHVYWYRQLPEEGLKFMVYLQKENIIDESGMPKERFSAEFPKEGPSILRIQQVVRGDSAAYFCASSPGQGNSGANVLTFGAGSRLTVL.

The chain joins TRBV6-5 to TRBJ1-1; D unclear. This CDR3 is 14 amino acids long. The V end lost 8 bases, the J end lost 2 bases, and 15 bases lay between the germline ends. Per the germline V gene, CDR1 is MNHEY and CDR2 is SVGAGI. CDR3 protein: CASSVAVTNTEAFF. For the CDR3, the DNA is TGTGCCAGCTCAGTGGCGGTCACTAACACTGAAGCTTTCTTT.

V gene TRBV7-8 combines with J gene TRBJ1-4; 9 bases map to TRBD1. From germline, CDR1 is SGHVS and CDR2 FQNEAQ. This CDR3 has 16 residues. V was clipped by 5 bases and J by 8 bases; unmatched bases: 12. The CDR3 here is CASSIPPGQGQEKLFF. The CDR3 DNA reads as TGTGCCAGCAGCATTCCCCCGGGACAGGGTCAGGAAAAACTGTTTTTT.

The CDR3 coding sequence is TGTGCCAGCAGCCCACGAGCGGGAGGGCTTTACAATGAGCAGTTCTTC. Translation: CASSPRAGGLYNEQFF. The chain joins TRBV7-9 to TRBJ2-1; 10 bases are a match to TRBD2. CDR1 is SEHNR and CDR2 is FQNEAQ in the germline V gene (reference sequence). CDR3 size: 16 residues. V was pared by 5 bases and J by 4 bases, with 8 bases of the junction left unmatched.

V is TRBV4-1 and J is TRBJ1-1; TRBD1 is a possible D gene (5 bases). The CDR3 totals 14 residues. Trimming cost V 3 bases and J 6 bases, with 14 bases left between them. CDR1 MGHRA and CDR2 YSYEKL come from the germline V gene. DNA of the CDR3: TGCGCCAGCAGCCAGTACTCCCAGGGTCCTGAAGCTTTCTTT. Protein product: CASSQYSQGPEAFF.

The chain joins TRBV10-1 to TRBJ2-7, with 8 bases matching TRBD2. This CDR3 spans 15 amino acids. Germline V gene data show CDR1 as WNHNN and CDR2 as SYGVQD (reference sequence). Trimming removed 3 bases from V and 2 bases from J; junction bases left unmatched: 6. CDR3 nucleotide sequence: TGCGCCAGCAGTGATAGCGGGGAGTCAACCTACGAGCAGTACTTC. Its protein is CASSDSGESTYEQYF.

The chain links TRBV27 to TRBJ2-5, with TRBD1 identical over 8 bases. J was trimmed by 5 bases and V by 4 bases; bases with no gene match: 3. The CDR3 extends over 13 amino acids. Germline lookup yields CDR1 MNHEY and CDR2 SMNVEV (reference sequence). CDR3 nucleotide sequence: TGTGCCAGCAGTTGGACAGGGAGGGAGACCCAGTACTTC. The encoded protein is CASSWTGRETQYF.

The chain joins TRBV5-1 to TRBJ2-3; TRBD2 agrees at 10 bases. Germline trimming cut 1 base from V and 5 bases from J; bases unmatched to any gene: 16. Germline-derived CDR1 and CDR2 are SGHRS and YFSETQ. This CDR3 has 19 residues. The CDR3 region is CASSLRWSGSGGPGDTQYF. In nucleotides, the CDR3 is TGCGCCAGCAGCTTGCGATGGTCGGGTAGCGGGGGGCCAGGAGATACGCAGTATTTT.

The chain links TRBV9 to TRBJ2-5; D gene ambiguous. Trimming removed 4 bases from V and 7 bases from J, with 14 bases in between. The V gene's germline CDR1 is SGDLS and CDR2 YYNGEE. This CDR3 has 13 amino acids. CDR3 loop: CASSYGSPGTQYF. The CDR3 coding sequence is TGTGCCAGCAGCTACGGGTCCCCTGGGACCCAGTACTTC.

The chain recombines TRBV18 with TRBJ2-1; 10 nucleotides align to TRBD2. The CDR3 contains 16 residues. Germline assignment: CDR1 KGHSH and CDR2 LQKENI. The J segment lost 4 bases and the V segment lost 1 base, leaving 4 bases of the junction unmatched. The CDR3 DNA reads TGTGCCAGCTCACCACTAGCGGGGGGTGGATACAATGAGCAGTTCTTC. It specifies CASSPLAGGGYNEQFF.

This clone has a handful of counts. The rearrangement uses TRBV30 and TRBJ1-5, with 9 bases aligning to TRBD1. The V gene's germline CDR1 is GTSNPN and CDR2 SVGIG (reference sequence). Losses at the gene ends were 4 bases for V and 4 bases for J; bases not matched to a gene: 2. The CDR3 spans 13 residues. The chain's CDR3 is CAWNGQGNQPQHF. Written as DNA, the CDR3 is TGTGCCTGGAACGGACAGGGGAATCAGCCCCAGCATTTT.

The CDR3 sequence is CASSHGQGGQPQHF. The CDR3 DNA is TGCGCCAGCAGCCACGGACAGGGTGGCCAGCCCCAGCATTTT. The chain employs TRBV5-1 and TRBJ1-5; TRBD1 matches at 8 bases. Trimming removed 4 bases from V and 7 bases from J; junction bases left unmatched: 7. Germline CDR1 SGHRS, CDR2 YFSETQ. The CDR3 spans 14 residues.

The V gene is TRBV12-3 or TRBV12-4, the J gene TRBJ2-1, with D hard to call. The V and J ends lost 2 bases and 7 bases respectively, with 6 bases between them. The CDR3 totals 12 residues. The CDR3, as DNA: TGTGCCAGCAGTTTAAACTTTAATGAGCAGTTCTTC. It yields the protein CASSLNFNEQFF.

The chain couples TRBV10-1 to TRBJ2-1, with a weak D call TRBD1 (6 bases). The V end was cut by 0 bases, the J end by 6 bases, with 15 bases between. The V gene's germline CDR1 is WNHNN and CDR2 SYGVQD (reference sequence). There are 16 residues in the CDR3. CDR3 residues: CASSESKAGARNEQFF. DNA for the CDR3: TGCGCCAGCAGTGAGTCGAAGGCAGGGGCTCGCAATGAGCAGTTCTTC.

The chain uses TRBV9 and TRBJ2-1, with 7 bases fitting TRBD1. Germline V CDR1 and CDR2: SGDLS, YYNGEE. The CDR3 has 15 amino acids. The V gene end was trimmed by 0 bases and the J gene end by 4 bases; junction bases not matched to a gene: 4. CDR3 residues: CASSVGTGAYNEQFF. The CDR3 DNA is TGTGCCAGCAGCGTAGGGACAGGAGCTTACAATGAGCAGTTCTTC.

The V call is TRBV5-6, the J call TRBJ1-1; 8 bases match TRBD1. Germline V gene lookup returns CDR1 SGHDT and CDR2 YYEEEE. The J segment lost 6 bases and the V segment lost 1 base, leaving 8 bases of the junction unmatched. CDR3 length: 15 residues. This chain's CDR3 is CASSLYARGRSEAFF. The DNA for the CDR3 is TGTGCCAGCAGCTTGTATGCCAGGGGGCGATCTGAAGCTTTCTTT.

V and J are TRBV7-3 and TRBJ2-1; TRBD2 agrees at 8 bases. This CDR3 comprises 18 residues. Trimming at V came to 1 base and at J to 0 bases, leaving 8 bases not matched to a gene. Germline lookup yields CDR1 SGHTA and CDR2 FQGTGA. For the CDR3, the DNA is TGTGCCAGCAGCTTAAATGGCGGGGGGATCTCCTCCTACAATGAGCAGTTCTTC. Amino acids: CASSLNGGGISSYNEQFF.

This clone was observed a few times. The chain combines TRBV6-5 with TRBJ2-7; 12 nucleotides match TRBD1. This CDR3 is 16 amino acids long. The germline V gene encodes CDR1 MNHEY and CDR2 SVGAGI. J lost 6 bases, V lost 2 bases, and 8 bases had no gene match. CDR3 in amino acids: CASSYRPGTGGGEQYF. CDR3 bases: TGTGCCAGCAGTTACCGCCCCGGGACAGGGGGCGGCGAGCAGTACTTC.

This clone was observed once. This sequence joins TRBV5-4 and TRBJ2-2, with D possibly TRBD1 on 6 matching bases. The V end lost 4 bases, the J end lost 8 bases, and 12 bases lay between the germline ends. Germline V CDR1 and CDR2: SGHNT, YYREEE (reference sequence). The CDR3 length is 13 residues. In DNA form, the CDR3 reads TGTGCCAGCAGCCCACCGGGGACAGGGGAGCTGTTTTTT. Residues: CASSPPGTGELFF.

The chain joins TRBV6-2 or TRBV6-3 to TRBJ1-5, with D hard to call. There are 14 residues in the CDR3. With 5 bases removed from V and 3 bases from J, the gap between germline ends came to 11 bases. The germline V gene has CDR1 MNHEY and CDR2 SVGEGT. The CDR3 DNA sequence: TGTGCCAGCAGTAAATCTACTTCCAATCAGCCCCAGCATTTT. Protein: CASSKSTSNQPQHF.

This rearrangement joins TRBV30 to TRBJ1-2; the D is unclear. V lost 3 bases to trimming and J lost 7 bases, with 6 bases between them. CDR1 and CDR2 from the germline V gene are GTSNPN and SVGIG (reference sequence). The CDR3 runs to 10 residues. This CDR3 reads CAWRGGGYTF. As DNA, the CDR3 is TGTGCCTGGAGAGGAGGTGGCTACACCTTC.

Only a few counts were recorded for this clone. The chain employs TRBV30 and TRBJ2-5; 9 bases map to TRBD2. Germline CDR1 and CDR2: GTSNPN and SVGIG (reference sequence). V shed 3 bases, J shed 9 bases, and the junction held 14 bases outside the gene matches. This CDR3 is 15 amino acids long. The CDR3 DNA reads TGTGCCTGGAGGCAACCGGGACTAGCCGGATTTGCCCAGTACTTC. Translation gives CAWRQPGLAGFAQYF.

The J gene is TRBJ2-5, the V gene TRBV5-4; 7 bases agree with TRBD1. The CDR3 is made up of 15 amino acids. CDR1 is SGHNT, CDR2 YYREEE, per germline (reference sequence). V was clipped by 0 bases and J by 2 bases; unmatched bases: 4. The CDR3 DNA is TGTGCCAGCAGCTTGGGTGGACAGGCACAAGAGACCCAGTACTTC. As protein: CASSLGGQAQETQYF.

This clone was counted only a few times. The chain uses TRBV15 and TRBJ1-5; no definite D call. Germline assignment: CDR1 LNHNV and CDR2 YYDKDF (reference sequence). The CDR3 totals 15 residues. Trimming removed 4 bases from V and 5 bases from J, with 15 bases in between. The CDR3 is CATSMDGRKDQPQHF. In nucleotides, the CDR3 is TGTGCCACCAGCATGGATGGCAGGAAGGATCAGCCCCAGCATTTT. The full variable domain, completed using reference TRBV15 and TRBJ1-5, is DAMVIQNPRYQVTQFGKPVTLSCSQTLNHNVMYWYQQKSSQAPKLLFHYYDKDFNNEADTPDNFQSRRPNTSFCFLDIRSPGLGDTAMYLCATSMDGRKDQPQHFGDGTRLSIL.

CDR3 region: CASNFRGPQETQYF. The CDR3 DNA follows: TGTGCCAGCAACTTTAGGGGGCCGCAAGAGACCCAGTACTTC. The gene calls are TRBV21-1 and TRBJ2-5; the table's D call, TRBD1, was not checked against the DNA. TRBV21-1 is designated a pseudogene. This CDR3 contains 14 residues.

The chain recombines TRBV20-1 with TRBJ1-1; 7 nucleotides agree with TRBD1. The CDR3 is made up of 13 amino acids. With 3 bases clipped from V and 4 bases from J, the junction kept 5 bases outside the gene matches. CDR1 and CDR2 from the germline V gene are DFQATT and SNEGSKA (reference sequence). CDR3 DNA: TGCAGTGCTAGTTACAGGGGAGGCACTGAAGCTTTCTTT. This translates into CSASYRGGTEAFF.

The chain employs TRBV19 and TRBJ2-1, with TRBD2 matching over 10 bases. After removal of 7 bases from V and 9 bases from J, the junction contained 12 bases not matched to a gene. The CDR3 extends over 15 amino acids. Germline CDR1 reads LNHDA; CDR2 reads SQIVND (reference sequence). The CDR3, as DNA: TGTGCCAGTAAGGGCTGGCTAGCGGGAGAGACTGAGCAGTTCTTC. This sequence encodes CASKGWLAGETEQFF.